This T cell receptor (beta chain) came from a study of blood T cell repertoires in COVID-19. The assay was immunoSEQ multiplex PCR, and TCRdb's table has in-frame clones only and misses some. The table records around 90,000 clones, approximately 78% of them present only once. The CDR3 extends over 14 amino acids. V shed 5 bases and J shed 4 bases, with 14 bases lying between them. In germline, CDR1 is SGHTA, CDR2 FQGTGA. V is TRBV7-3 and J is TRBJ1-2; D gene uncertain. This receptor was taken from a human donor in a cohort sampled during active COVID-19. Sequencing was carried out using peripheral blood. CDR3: CASSPGRVFYGYTF. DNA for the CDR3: TGTGCCAGCAGCCCCGGGAGAGTTTTCTATGGCTACACCTTC.